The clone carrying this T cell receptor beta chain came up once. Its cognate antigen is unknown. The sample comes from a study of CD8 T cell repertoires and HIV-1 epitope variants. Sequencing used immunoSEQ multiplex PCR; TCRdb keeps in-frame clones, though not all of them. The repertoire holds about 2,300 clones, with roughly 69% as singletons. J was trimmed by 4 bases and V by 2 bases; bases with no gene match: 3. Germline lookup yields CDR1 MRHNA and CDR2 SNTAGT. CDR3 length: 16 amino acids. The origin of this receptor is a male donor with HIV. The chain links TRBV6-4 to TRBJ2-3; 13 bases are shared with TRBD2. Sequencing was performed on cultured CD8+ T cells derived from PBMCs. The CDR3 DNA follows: TGTGCCAGCAGTGACGCGACTAGCGGGGGGTCAGATACGCAGTATTTT. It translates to CASSDATSGGSDTQYF.